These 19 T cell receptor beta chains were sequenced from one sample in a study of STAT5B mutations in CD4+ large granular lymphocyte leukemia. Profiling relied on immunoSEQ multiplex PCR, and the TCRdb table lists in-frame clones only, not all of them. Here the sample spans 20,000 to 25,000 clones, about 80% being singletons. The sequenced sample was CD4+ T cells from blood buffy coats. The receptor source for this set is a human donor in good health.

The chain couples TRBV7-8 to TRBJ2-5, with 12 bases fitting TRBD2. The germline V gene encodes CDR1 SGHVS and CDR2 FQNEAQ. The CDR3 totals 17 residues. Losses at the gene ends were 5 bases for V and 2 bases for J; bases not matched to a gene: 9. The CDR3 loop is CASSPTSGSTDQETQYF. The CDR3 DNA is TGTGCCAGCAGCCCGACTAGCGGGAGTACCGATCAAGAGACCCAGTACTTC. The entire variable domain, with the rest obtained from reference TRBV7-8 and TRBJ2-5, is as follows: GAGVSQSPRYKVAKRGQDVALRCDPISGHVSLFWYQQALGQGPEFLTYFQNEAQLDKSGLPSDRFFAERPEGSVSTLKIQRTQQEDSAVYLCASSPTSGSTDQETQYFGPGTRLLVL.

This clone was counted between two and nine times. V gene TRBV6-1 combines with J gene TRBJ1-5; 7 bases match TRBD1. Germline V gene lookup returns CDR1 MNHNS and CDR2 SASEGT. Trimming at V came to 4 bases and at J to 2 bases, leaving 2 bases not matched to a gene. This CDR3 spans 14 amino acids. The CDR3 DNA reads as TGTGCCAGCAGTGGGACAGGCGGCAATCAGCCCCAGCATTTT. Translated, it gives CASSGTGGNQPQHF.

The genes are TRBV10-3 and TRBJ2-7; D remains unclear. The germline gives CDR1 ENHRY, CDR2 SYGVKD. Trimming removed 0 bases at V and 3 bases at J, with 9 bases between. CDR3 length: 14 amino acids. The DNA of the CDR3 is TGTGCCATCAGTGAGTCGGGTGGAAGCTACGAGCAGTACTTC. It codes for CAISESGGSYEQYF.

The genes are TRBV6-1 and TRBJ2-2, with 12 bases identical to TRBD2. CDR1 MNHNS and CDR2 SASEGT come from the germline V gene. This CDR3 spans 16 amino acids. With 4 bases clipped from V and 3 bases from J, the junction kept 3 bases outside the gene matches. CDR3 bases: TGTGCCAGCAGTGGCAGACTAGCGGGAGACACCGGGGAGCTGTTTTTT. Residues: CASSGRLAGDTGELFF.

In nucleotides, the CDR3 is TGTGCCAGCAGCCGACAGGGGAACTATGGCTACACCTTC. Translating gives CASSRQGNYGYTF. The chain links TRBV2 to TRBJ1-2, with 8 bases identical to TRBD1. CDR3 length: 13 amino acids. The V gene end was trimmed by 6 bases and the J gene end by 2 bases; junction bases not matched to a gene: 2. Germline CDR1 is SNHLY and CDR2 is FYNNEI.

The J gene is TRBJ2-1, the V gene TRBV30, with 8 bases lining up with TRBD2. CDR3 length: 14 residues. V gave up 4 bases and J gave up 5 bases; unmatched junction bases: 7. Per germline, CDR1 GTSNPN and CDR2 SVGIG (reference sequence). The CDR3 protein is CAWMGTSGHNEQFF. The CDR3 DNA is TGTGCCTGGATGGGTACTAGCGGCCACAATGAGCAGTTCTTC. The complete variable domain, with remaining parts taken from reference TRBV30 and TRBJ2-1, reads SQTIHQWPATLVQPVGSPLSLECTVEGTSNPNLYWYRQAAGRGLQLLFYSVGIGQISSEVPQNLSASRPQDRQFILSSKKLLLSDSGFYLCAWMGTSGHNEQFFGPGTRLTVL.

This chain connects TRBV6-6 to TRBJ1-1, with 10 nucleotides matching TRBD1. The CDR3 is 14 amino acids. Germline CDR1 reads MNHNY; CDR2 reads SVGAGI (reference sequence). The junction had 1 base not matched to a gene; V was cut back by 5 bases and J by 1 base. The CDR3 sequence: CASSRDRGNTEAFF. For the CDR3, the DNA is TGTGCCAGCAGTCGGGACAGGGGGAACACTGAAGCTTTCTTT.

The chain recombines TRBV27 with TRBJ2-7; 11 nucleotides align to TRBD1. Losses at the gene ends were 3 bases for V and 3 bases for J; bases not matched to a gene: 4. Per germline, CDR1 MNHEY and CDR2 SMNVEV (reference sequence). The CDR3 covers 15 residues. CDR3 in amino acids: CASSLQGQGVYEQYF. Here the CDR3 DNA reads TGTGCCAGCAGTTTGCAGGGACAGGGGGTCTACGAGCAGTACTTC.

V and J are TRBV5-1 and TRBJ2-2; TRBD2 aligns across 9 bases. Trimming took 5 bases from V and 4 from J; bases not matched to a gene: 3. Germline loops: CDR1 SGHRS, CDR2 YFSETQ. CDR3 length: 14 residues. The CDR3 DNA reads TGCGCCAGCAGGCGAGCGGGAGGCACCGGGGAGCTGTTTTTT. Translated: CASRRAGGTGELFF.

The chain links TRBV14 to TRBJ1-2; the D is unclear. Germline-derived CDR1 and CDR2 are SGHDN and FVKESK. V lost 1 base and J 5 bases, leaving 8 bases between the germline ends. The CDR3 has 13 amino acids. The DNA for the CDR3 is TGTGCCAGCAGCCAAGTTCCGTCATATGGCTACACCTTC. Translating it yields CASSQVPSYGYTF.

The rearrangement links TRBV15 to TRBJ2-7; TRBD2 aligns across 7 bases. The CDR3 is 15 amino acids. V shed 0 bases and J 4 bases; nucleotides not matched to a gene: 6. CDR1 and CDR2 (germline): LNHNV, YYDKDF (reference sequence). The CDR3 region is CATSRDPAGIYEQYF. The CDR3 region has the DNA TGTGCCACCAGCAGAGATCCAGCGGGGATATACGAGCAGTACTTC.

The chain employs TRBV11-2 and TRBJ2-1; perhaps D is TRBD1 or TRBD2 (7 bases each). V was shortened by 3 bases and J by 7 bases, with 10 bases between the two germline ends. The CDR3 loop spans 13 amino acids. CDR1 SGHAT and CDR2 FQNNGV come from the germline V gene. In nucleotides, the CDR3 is TGTGCCAGCAGCTTCCAGGGGGGGAATGAGCAGTTCTTC. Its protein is CASSFQGGNEQFF.

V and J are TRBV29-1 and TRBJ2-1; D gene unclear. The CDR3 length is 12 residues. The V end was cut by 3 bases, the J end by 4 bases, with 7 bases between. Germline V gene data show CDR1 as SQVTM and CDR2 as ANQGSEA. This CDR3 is CSVDMPYNEQFF. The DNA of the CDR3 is TGCAGCGTTGATATGCCTTACAATGAGCAGTTCTTC.

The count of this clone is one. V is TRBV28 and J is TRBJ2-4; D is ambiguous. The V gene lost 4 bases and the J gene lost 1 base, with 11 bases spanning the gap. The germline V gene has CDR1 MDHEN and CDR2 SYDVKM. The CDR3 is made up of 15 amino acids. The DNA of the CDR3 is TGTGCCAGCAGTTCGCCCACTACGGCCAAAAACATTCAGTACTTC. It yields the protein CASSSPTTAKNIQYF.

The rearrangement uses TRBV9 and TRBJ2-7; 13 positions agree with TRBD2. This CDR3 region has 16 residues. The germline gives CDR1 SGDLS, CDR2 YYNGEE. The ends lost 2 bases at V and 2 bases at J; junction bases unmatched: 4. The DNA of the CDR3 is TGTGCCAGCAGCGTTGGGACTAGCGGGACCCCCTACGAGCAGTACTTC. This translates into CASSVGTSGTPYEQYF.

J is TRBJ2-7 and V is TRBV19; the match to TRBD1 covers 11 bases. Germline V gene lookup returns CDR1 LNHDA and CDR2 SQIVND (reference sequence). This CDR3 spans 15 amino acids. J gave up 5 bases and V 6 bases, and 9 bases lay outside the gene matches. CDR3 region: CASSRPGQGVDEQYF. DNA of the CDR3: TGTGCCAGTAGCCGCCCGGGACAGGGGGTCGACGAGCAGTACTTC.

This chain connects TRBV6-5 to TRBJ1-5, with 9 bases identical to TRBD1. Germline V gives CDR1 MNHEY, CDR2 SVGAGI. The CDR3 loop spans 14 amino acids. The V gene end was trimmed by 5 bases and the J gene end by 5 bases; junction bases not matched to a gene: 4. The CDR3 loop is CASSMGQGDQPQHF. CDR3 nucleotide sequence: TGTGCCAGCAGTATGGGACAGGGAGATCAGCCCCAGCATTTT.

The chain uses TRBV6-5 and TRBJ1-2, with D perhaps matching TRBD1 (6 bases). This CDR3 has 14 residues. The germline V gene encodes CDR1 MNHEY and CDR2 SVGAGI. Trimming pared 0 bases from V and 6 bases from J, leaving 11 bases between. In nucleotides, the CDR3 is TGTGCCAGCAGTTACTCGGGACAAGGACATGGCTACACCTTC. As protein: CASSYSGQGHGYTF.

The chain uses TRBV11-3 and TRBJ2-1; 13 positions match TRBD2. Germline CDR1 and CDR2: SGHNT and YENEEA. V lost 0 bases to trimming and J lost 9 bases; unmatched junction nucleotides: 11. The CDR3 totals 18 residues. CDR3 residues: CASSLDRTSGRVCSEQFF. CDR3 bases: TGTGCCAGCAGCTTAGATCGTACTAGCGGGAGGGTATGCAGTGAGCAGTTCTTC.